These T cell receptor beta chains were read from a single sample in a study of shared clonotypes between healthy human individuals. Assay: immunoSEQ multiplex PCR; the TCRdb copy retains only in-frame clones and omits some. Of approximately 350,000 clones in the sample, less than 85% were seen once. The material sequenced was memory CD4+ T cells sorted from blood. The receptors were gathered from a man younger than 40 in good health. The CDR3 runs from the conserved cysteine through the conserved F or W. A D gene is named only where the DNA matches it firmly. The size entry is marked missing in some rows and otherwise reads once, few, many or a size class.

D: -; length: 15; J: TRBJ2-2; V: TRBV7-7; size: -; DNA: TGTGCCAGCAGCTTAGTAGCTGGGGTCACCGGGGAGCTGTTTTTT; CDR3: CASSLVAGVTGELFF
D: -; length: 14; J: TRBJ1-3; V: TRBV7-8; size: -; DNA: TGTGCCAGCAGCACGGGGGGCGCCGGAAACACCATATATTTT; CDR3: CASSTGGAGNTIYF
D: TRBD1; length: 15; J: TRBJ1-2; V: TRBV9; size: few; DNA: TGTGCCAGCAGCGTAGAGGACAGGGACCTCTATGGCTACACCTTC; CDR3: CASSVEDRDLYGYTF
D: -; length: 14; J: TRBJ1-2; V: TRBV7-2; size: -; DNA: TGTGCCAGCAGCCGGGACGCCGGCGTGTATGGCTACACCTTC; CDR3: CASSRDAGVYGYTF
D: TRBD2; length: 16; J: TRBJ2-1; V: TRBV5-1; size: -; DNA: TGCGCCAGCAGGGCCTTGGGCGGGAGCTCCTACAATGAGCAGTTCTTC; CDR3: CASRALGGSSYNEQFF
D: -; length: 16; J: TRBJ2-7; V: TRBV10-3; size: -; DNA: TGTGCCATCAGACGGGGAGCTAGGGAGTCCCGTTTCAAGCAGTACTTC; CDR3: CAIRRGARESRFKQYF
D: -; length: 11; J: TRBJ2-1; V: TRBV7-9; size: many; DNA: TGTGCCAGCAGCACCTACAATGAGCAGTTCTTC; CDR3: CASSTYNEQFF
D: TRBD1; length: 13; J: TRBJ1-2; V: TRBV29-1; size: -; DNA: TGCAGCGGATCTGGCCAACAGGGGTTTGGCTACACCTTC; CDR3: CSGSGQQGFGYTF
D: TRBD2; length: 14; J: TRBJ2-3; V: TRBV29-1; size: -; DNA: TGCAGCACAGGGACTAGTTCGGGCACAGATACGCAGTATTTT; CDR3: CSTGTSSGTDTQYF
D: TRBD2; length: 15; J: TRBJ2-1; V: TRBV11-2; size: -; DNA: TGTGCCAGCAGCCCGCCGGGACTAGCGGGCAATGAGCAGTTCTTC; CDR3: CASSPPGLAGNEQFF
D: TRBD2; length: 18; J: TRBJ2-5; V: TRBV27; size: once; DNA: TGTGCCAGCAGAAATACCCCCGGGCTAGCGGGAGCCCCAGAGACCCAGTACTTC; CDR3: CASRNTPGLAGAPETQYF
D: TRBD2; length: 17; J: TRBJ2-2; V: TRBV5-4; size: -; DNA: TGTGCCAGCAGCCCCCCCCAGGCCCCGGGGGGCACCGGGGAGCTGTTTTTT; CDR3: CASSPPQAPGGTGELFF
D: TRBD1; length: 14; J: TRBJ1-6; V: TRBV30; size: many; DNA: TGTGCCTGGGCATCCGGGACAGCAAATTCACCCCTCCACTTT; CDR3: CAWASGTANSPLHF
D: TRBD2; length: 12; J: TRBJ2-1; V: TRBV11-2; size: once; DNA: TGTGCCTCCCGGGACTACCGCAATGAGCAGTTCTTC; CDR3: CASRDYRNEQFF
D: TRBD1; length: 16; J: TRBJ2-3; V: TRBV2; size: many; DNA: TGTGCCAGCAGTGAAGGCAGGGGGCGAGGCACAGATACGCAGTATTTT; CDR3: CASSEGRGRGTDTQYF
D: -; length: 12; J: TRBJ2-1; V: TRBV27; size: -; DNA: TGTGCCAGCAGTTTGGGGGTTGGTGAGCAGTTCTTC; CDR3: CASSLGVGEQFF
D: -; length: 12; J: TRBJ2-3; V: TRBV7-2; size: -; DNA: TGTGCCAGCAGCCTCGACACAGATACGCAGTATTTT; CDR3: CASSLDTDTQYF
D: -; length: 13; J: TRBJ2-7; V: TRBV7-9; size: many; DNA: TGTGCCAGCACCCGGGTAGGTAGCCACGAGCAGTACTTC; CDR3: CASTRVGSHEQYF
D: -; length: 13; J: TRBJ2-2; V: TRBV6-1; size: -; DNA: TGTGCCAGCAGAAAGCTTGTCGACGGGGAGCTGTTTTTT; CDR3: CASRKLVDGELFF
D: TRBD1; length: 15; J: TRBJ2-2; V: TRBV6-5; size: -; DNA: TGTGCCAGCACCTTAGCCCCAGGGGGTGCCGGGGAGCTGTTTTTT; CDR3: CASTLAPGGAGELFF
D: -; length: 15; J: TRBJ2-7; V: TRBV2; size: -; DNA: TGTGCCAGCAGTGAAGCTCCGGGACTGCACTACGAGCAGTACTTC; CDR3: CASSEAPGLHYEQYF
D: -; length: 12; J: TRBJ1-5; V: TRBV28; size: -; DNA: TGTGCCAGCAGTAGCCCGGATCAGCCCCAGCATTTT; CDR3: CASSSPDQPQHF
D: TRBD1; length: 17; J: TRBJ1-4; V: TRBV11-2; size: -; DNA: TGTGCCAGCAGCTTATCCGGGACAGGGGGTTTTAATGAAAAACTGTTTTTT; CDR3: CASSLSGTGGFNEKLFF
D: -; length: 13; J: TRBJ2-2; V: TRBV29-1; size: once; DNA: TGCGGGGGGGGCGGGAATGCCCCCGGGGAGCTGTTTTTT; CDR3: CGGGGNAPGELFF
D: -; length: 14; J: TRBJ1-5; V: TRBV10-3; size: many; DNA: TGTGCCATTGGGGAGGGAAATGGCAATCAGCCCCAGCATTTT; CDR3: CAIGEGNGNQPQHF
D: -; length: 17; J: TRBJ2-2; V: TRBV6-1; size: -; DNA: TGTGCCAGCAGTGAAGCAGGGGGAGGGGTTTACACCGGGGAGCTGTTTTTT; CDR3: CASSEAGGGVYTGELFF
D: TRBD2; length: 17; J: TRBJ2-7; V: TRBV10-3; size: -; DNA: TGTGCCATCAGTGAAGGGGACAGAGTAGCGGGAGGGAACGAGCAGTACTTC; CDR3: CAISEGDRVAGGNEQYF
D: TRBD1; length: 15; J: TRBJ2-2; V: TRBV19; size: -; DNA: TGTGCCAGTAGTATCTACAGGGGAAGTACCGGGGAGCTGTTTTTT; CDR3: CASSIYRGSTGELFF
D: -; length: 13; J: TRBJ2-1; V: TRBV19; size: -; DNA: TGTGCCAGTAGCGGGAATTTTTACAATGAGCAGTTCTTC; CDR3: CASSGNFYNEQFF
D: -; length: 12; J: TRBJ2-3; V: TRBV19; size: medium-sized; DNA: TGTGCCAGTAGGCAAAGCGGGGATACGCAGTATTTT; CDR3: CASRQSGDTQYF
D: TRBD2; length: 17; J: TRBJ2-1; V: TRBV7-2; size: -; DNA: TGTGCCAGCAGCTTAGCCATCCTAGCGGGAGGTTATAATGAGCAGTTCTTC; CDR3: CASSLAILAGGYNEQFF
D: -; length: 15; J: TRBJ1-4; V: TRBV7-8; size: -; DNA: TGTGCCAGCTCGAACGGCAGGGTTGGGAATGAAAAACTGTTTTTT; CDR3: CASSNGRVGNEKLFF
D: -; length: 14; J: TRBJ2-6; V: TRBV7-7; size: -; DNA: TGTGCCAGCAGCTTGGCCGCTGGGGCCAACGTCCTGACTTTC; CDR3: CASSLAAGANVLTF
D: TRBD2; length: 14; J: TRBJ2-5; V: TRBV5-8; size: -; DNA: TGTGCCAGCAGCTTGAGACTAGCGGGAGAGACCCAGTACTTC; CDR3: CASSLRLAGETQYF
D: -; length: 15; J: TRBJ1-5; V: TRBV2; size: -; DNA: TGTGCCAGCAGATCTCAGCGAGGAGCTGATCAGCCCCAGCATTTT; CDR3: CASRSQRGADQPQHF
D: -; length: 18; J: TRBJ2-7; V: TRBV19; size: -; DNA: TGTGCCAGTAGTGTCGCCCGATTCGGTGGCGGAACGACCTACGAGCAGTACTTC; CDR3: CASSVARFGGGTTYEQYF
D: TRBD1; length: 14; J: TRBJ1-1; V: TRBV2; size: -; DNA: TGTGCCAGCAGTCGCGACAGGGGCAGGACTGAAGCTTTCTTT; CDR3: CASSRDRGRTEAFF
D: -; length: 15; J: TRBJ1-1; V: TRBV9; size: -; DNA: TGTGCCAGCAGCGTAGATGGGCAGGGGAGCACTGAAGCTTTCTTT; CDR3: CASSVDGQGSTEAFF
D: TRBD1; length: 14; J: TRBJ1-1; V: TRBV10-2; size: once; DNA: TGCGCCAGCACCGCCGGGACAGGGAACACTGAAGCTTTCTTT; CDR3: CASTAGTGNTEAFF
D: -; length: 16; J: TRBJ2-2; V: TRBV19; size: many; DNA: TGTGCCAGTAAAACGGACGGAAACTTGAACACCGGGGAGCTGTTTTTT; CDR3: CASKTDGNLNTGELFF
D: TRBD1; length: 13; J: TRBJ1-5; V: TRBV6-1; size: -; DNA: TGTGCCGCAGAACAGGGGGCCCATCAGCCCCAGCATTTT; CDR3: CAAEQGAHQPQHF
D: TRBD1; length: 13; J: TRBJ1-5; V: TRBV10-2; size: once; DNA: TGCGCCACAGGGACAGGGCAAGATCAGCCCCAGCATTTT; CDR3: CATGTGQDQPQHF
D: -; length: 13; J: TRBJ1-2; V: TRBV7-2; size: -; DNA: TGTGCCAGCAGCCCAACAAGGAACTATGGCTACACCTTC; CDR3: CASSPTRNYGYTF
D: -; length: 17; J: TRBJ2-3; V: TRBV14; size: few; DNA: TGTGCCAGCAGCCAAGGGTGGGGAACTAGAACGGCAGATACGCAGTATTTT; CDR3: CASSQGWGTRTADTQYF
D: TRBD1; length: 13; J: TRBJ2-7; V: TRBV10-3; size: -; DNA: TGTGCCATCAGCGACAGGGAGCCCTACGAGCAGTACTTC; CDR3: CAISDREPYEQYF
D: TRBD1; length: 18; J: TRBJ2-6; V: TRBV7-8; size: -; DNA: TGTGCCAGCAGCTTCCGGGACAGGGGCCTCTCTGGGGCCAACGTCCTGACTTTC; CDR3: CASSFRDRGLSGANVLTF
D: -; length: 14; J: TRBJ1-4; V: TRBV19; size: once; DNA: TGTGCCAGCAAAACGGGACACACTAATGAAAAACTGTTTTTT; CDR3: CASKTGHTNEKLFF
D: -; length: 14; J: TRBJ2-2; V: TRBV11-3; size: -; DNA: TGTGCCAGCAGCTTAGATGGGCCGGAGGGGGAGCTGTTTTTT; CDR3: CASSLDGPEGELFF